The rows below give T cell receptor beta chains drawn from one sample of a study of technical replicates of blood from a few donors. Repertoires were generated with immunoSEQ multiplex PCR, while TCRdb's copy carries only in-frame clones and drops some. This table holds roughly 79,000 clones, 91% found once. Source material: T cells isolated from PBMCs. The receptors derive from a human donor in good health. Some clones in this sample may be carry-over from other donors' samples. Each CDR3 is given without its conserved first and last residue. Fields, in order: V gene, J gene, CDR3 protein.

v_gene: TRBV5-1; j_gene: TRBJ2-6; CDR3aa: ASSSTRGSGANVLT
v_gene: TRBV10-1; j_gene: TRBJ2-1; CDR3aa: ASSGGQVDNEQF
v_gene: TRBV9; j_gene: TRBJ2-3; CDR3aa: ASSRTGETDTQY
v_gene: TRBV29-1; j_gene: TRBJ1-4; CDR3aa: SVGQTGRGEKLF
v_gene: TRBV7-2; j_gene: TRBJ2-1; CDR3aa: ASTGQGSYNEQF
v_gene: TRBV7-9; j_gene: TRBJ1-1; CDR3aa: ASSFGGRSAF
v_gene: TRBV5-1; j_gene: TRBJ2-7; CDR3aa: ASSFTSGSYEQY
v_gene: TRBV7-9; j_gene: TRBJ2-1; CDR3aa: ASSIRPRGNEQF
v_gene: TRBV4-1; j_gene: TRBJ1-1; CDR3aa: ASSQERGNTEAF
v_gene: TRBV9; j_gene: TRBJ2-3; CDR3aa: ASSVGGTPSLVDTQY
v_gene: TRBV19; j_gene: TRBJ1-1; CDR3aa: ASTLDINMNTEAF
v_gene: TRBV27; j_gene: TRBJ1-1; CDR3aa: ASSWASYTEAF
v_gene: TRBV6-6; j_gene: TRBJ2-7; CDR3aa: ASDRGGGYEQY
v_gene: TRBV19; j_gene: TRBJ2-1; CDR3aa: ASSITSGFYNEQF
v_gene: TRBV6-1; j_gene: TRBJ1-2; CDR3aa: ASSAITGVPGYT
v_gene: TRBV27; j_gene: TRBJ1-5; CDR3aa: ASSLGSRPPFQPQH
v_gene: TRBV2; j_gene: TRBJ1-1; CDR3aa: ASRTGGYMNTEAF
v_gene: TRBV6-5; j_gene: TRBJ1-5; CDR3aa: ASSPSEISNQPQH
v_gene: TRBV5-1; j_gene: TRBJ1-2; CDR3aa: ASSLEARGFGGYT
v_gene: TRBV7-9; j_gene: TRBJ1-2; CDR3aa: ASRSDRGGYT
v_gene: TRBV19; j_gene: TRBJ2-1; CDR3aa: ASSRGLAQYNEQF
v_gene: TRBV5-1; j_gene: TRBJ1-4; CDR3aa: ASTDTGTGFEKLF
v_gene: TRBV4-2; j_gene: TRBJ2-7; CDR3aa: ASSQDPQGAPSYEQY
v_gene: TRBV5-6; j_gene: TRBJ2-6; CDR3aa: ASSLGGPSGANVLT
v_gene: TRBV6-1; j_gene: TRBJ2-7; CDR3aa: ASSDPGEQY
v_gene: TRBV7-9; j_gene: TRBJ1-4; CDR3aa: ASSGQTLNEKLF
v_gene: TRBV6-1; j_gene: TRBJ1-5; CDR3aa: ASFGWTGGVRPQH
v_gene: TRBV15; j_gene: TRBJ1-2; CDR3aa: ATSSWETGAYGYT
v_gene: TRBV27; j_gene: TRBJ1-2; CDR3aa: ASSPRQSNYGYT
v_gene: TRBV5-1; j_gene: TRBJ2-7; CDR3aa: ASSFGQYYEQY
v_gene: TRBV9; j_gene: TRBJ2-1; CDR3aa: ASSVVASGYNEQF
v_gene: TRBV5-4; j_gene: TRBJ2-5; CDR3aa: ASSFGGISQETQY
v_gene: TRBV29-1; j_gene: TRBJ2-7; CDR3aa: SVEDQLQY
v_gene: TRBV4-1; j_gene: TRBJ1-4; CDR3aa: ASSQGSRGSAGEKLF
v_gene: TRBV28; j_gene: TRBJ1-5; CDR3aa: ASSTGGWKPQH
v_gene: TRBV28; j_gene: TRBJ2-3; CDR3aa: ASSFGAQTGTDTQY
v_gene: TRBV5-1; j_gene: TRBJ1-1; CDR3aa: ASSDRLNTEAF
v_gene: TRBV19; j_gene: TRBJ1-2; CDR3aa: ASSPETGLVYGYT
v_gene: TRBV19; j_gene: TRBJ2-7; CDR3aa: ASRPGGSFYEQY
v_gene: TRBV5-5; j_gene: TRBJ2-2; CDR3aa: ASSLLSRTDLNTGELF
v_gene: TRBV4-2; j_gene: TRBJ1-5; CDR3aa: ASSQAQSGQPQH
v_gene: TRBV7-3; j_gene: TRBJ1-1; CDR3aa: ASSLSGATEAF
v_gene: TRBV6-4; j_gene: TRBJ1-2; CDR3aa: ASSDQSTGGWYGYT
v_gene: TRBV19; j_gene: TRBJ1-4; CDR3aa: ASSSQGGTNEKLF
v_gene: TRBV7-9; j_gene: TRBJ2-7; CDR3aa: ASSLGVSSLYEQY
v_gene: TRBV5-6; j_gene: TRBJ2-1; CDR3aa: ASSLGTKEF
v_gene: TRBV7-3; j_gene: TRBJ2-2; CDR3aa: ASSLIGGELF
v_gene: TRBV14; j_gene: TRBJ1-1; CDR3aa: ASSRNRGGTEAF
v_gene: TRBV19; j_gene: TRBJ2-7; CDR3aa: ASSPRTVRTYEQY